Reported below is one T cell receptor (beta chain). Its specificity is not known. The primer mix had 60 Vbeta and 13 Jbeta primers. The table came from immunoSEQ multiplex PCR; TCRdb's copy has only in-frame clones and leaves some out. There are around 150,000 clones in the sample; roughly three quarters occur only once, and about 2.2% lies in the top ten. This specimen comes from a study of cytomegalovirus exposure and HLA in healthy donors. Study findings and constraints: Follow-up analysis seemed to connect common viral pathogens with several of the most significant clusters identified.

The CDR3 runs 13 residues. Germline-derived CDR1 and CDR2 are ENHRY and SYGVKD. The V end was cut by 6 bases, the J end by 2 bases, with 10 bases between. The sequencing input was PBMCs. The rearrangement joins TRBV10-3 to TRBJ1-2, with D maybe TRBD1 (6 bases). This TCR came from a man aged 25 to 40 in good health and CMV-seronegative. CDR3 nucleotide sequence: TGTGCCATCAGCTTAGACAGGAACTATGGCTACACCTTC. It encodes CAISLDRNYGYTF.